The clone carrying this T cell receptor beta chain was found many times. The TCR library protocol attached unique molecular identifiers to the individual cDNA molecules. TCRdb fed the 5' RACE reads into MiXCR, producing one record per CDR3 protein. Found here are some 32,000 distinct CDR3 sequences, about 5.7% of them singletons; the top ten hold approximately 6.1%. The sample belongs to a study of early T cells in non-severe SARS-CoV-2 infection. Trimming cost V 5 bases and J 6 bases, with 17 bases left between them. CDR1 is SSHAT and CDR2 is FNYEAQ in the germline V gene (reference sequence). The length of the CDR3 is 15 residues.

This sequence joins TRBV7-7 and TRBJ2-1; TRBD1 might be the D (5 bases). The sequenced sample consisted of whole blood. This clonotype originated in an adult who was a healthcare worker with PCR-confirmed SARS-CoV-2 infection or an uninfected control (not recorded which). The CDR3 DNA sequence: TGTGCCAGCAGCCCTCTCCTTGGACAAATCAATGAGCAGTTCTTC. This gives the protein CASSPLLGQINEQFF.